This T cell receptor (beta chain) was observed in a study of shared clonotypes between healthy human individuals. A note on this clone: Its antigen is unknown.

CDR1 SGHRS and CDR2 YFSETQ come from the germline V gene. Between the trimmed V and J ends, which lost 6 bases and 2 bases, there was a span of 15 bases. The CDR3 length is 14 residues. CD8 memory was a combination that joined CD45RO+ cells with CCR7-negative CD45RA+ TemRA cells. Genomic DNA (from each subset) was split evenly across several immunoSEQ plates. TCRdb's table, derived via immunoSEQ multiplex PCR, lists solely in-frame clones and lacks some. The sample carries approximately 350,000 clones, 90% to 97% recorded once. Study conclusions and caveats: The naive CD4 repertoires of a handful of donors were compared, and about 5% of clonotypes were shared.

The receptor's source is a man aged 30 to 45 in good health. The sequenced sample consisted of memory CD8+ T cells sorted from blood. Subset noted: CD45RO+ cells pooled with CCR7-negative TemRA cells. The gene calls are TRBV5-1 and TRBJ2-7; D may be TRBD1 (6 bases). The CDR3 is CASNRGQLTYEQYF. CDR3 DNA: TGCGCCAGCAACAGAGGACAGTTAACCTACGAGCAGTACTTC. The full variable domain, its missing parts supplied by reference TRBV5-1 and TRBJ2-7, is KAGVTQTPRYLIKTRGQQVTLSCSPISGHRSVSWYQQTPGQGLQFLFEYFSETQRNKGNFPGRFSGRQFSNSRSEMNVSTLELGDSALYLCASNRGQLTYEQYFGPGTRLTVT.